Following are 5 T cell receptor beta chains from one sample sequenced in a study of blood T cell repertoires in COVID-19. The method was immunoSEQ multiplex PCR; TCRdb's version includes in-frame clones alone and lacks a portion of them. The data hold nearly 90,000 clones, with around 88% observed a single time. The material sequenced was peripheral blood. Receptors originate from a man aged 55 to 69 with acute or convalescent COVID-19.

The chain is built from TRBV5-6 and TRBJ2-5, with 9 bases identical to TRBD1. The germline V gene encodes CDR1 SGHDT and CDR2 YYEEEE. The CDR3 loop spans 14 amino acids. V shed 4 bases and J 6 bases; nucleotides not matched to a gene: 7. CDR3 in amino acids: CASSAGTGRKTQYF. The CDR3 nucleotides are TGTGCCAGCAGCGCTGGGACAGGGAGAAAGACCCAGTACTTC.

The CDR3 region has the DNA TGTGCCAGCAGTGATATAGTGGAGGCTGAAGCTTTCTTT. Translation: CASSDIVEAEAFF. V usage is TRBV6-1 and J usage is TRBJ1-1; D is unresolved. Trimming cost V 3 bases and J 6 bases, with 11 bases left between them. This CDR3 comprises 13 residues. Germline V CDR1 and CDR2: MNHNS, SASEGT.

This sequence joins TRBV2 and TRBJ2-3; 13 positions match TRBD2. The germline V gene encodes CDR1 SNHLY and CDR2 FYNNEI. J lost 3 bases, V lost 6 bases, and 9 bases had no gene match. The CDR3 is 17 amino acids. This CDR3 reads CASSKTRTSGGTDTQYF. For the CDR3, the DNA is TGTGCCAGCAGCAAAACCCGGACTAGCGGGGGAACAGATACGCAGTATTTT.

The rearrangement joins TRBV6-5 to TRBJ1-6, with TRBD1 identical over 7 bases. Per germline, CDR1 MNHEY and CDR2 SVGAGI. J was trimmed by 12 bases and V by 6 bases; bases with no gene match: 8. The CDR3 extends over 13 amino acids. This CDR3 reads CASRRDSLKPLHF. Written as DNA, the CDR3 is TGTGCCAGCAGGCGGGACAGCCTAAAACCCCTCCACTTT.

J is TRBJ2-4 and V is TRBV5-1, with D maybe TRBD1 (6 bases). This CDR3 comprises 15 residues. V gave up 4 bases and J gave up 5 bases, with 16 bases separating them. The V gene's germline CDR1 is SGHRS and CDR2 YFSETQ. CDR3 coding DNA: TGCGCCAGCAGCCCCGCCCCGGGACACGAAAACATTCAGTACTTC. Its translation is CASSPAPGHENIQYF.